The 30 T cell receptor beta chains in this list originate from one sample, sequenced in a study of cytomegalovirus exposure and HLA in healthy donors. With 60 Vbeta and 13 Jbeta primers, the PCR was carried out. Profiling relied on immunoSEQ multiplex PCR, and the TCRdb table lists in-frame clones only, not all of them. In the table there are approximately 140,000 clones, approximately 78% of which are singletons. Sequencing input: PBMCs. The receptors originated from a man younger than 35 in good health and CMV-seropositive.

J is TRBJ2-5 and V is TRBV29-1; 10 bases agree with TRBD2. There are 13 residues in the CDR3. Germline V CDR1 and CDR2: SQVTM, ANQGSEA. The CDR3 DNA sequence: TGCGCCCTGGCTAGCGGGAGCCCTGGGACCCAGTACTTC. Protein sequence: CALASGSPGTQYF.

This chain joins TRBV5-1 and TRBJ2-1; 8 bases line up with TRBD1. Trimming at V came to 4 bases and at J to 4 bases, leaving 10 bases not matched to a gene. In germline, CDR1 is SGHRS, CDR2 YFSETQ. This CDR3 comprises 16 residues. The CDR3 is CASSPPGQGLYNEQFF. The CDR3, as DNA: TGCGCCAGCAGCCCTCCCGGACAGGGACTTTACAATGAGCAGTTCTTC.

The V gene is TRBV29-1, the J gene TRBJ2-1; D might be TRBD2 (6 bases). From germline, CDR1 is SQVTM and CDR2 ANQGSEA. V shed 8 bases and J shed 0 bases, with 26 bases lying between them. CDR3 length: 18 residues. The CDR3 region has the DNA TGCAGCCCCCTGGGCCCACTCACCGGGACTCTCTCCTACAATGAGCAGTTCTTC. This sequence encodes CSPLGPLTGTLSYNEQFF.

This sequence joins TRBV29-1 and TRBJ2-7; D is perhaps TRBD2 (6 bases). The germline V and J ends were trimmed by 7 bases and 0 bases, with 13 bases remaining between them. This CDR3 comprises 13 residues. Germline values: CDR1 SQVTM, CDR2 ANQGSEA. DNA for the CDR3: TGCAGCGCGATAAGGGACTTCTCCTACGAGCAGTACTTC. Encoded protein: CSAIRDFSYEQYF.

V usage is TRBV5-1 and J usage is TRBJ2-5, with TRBD1 identical over 7 bases. There are 14 residues in the CDR3. Looked up from germline, CDR1 is SGHRS and CDR2 is YFSETQ. The V gene end was trimmed by 3 bases and the J gene end by 5 bases; junction bases not matched to a gene: 7. The CDR3 nucleotides read TGCGCCAGCAGCTCAGACAGGGTGAAGGAGACCCAGTACTTC. This codes for CASSSDRVKETQYF.

The chain carries TRBV27 and TRBJ2-7; D call uncertain. Germline V CDR1 and CDR2: MNHEY, SMNVEV (reference sequence). The CDR3 extends over 16 amino acids. Deletions cut 6 bases from V and 1 base from J, with 19 bases between. Here the CDR3 reads CASSLMAAARSYEQYF. CDR3 in DNA: TGTGCCAGCAGCCTCATGGCGGCAGCGAGATCCTACGAGCAGTACTTC.

This rearrangement joins TRBV5-1 to TRBJ2-3, with D tentatively TRBD1 (6 bases). CDR3 length equals 13 residues. CDR1 and CDR2 from the germline V gene are SGHRS and YFSETQ. Trimming stripped 5 bases from V and 4 bases from J, with 11 bases between. CDR3 DNA: TGCGCCAGCAGGCCCAACAGGGCAGATACGCAGTATTTT. Amino acid sequence: CASRPNRADTQYF.

The chain combines TRBV6-5 with TRBJ2-1, with 10 bases matching TRBD1. The CDR3 runs to 15 residues. The J segment lost 2 bases and the V segment lost 5 bases, leaving 3 bases of the junction unmatched. The germline V gene has CDR1 MNHEY and CDR2 SVGAGI. The CDR3 loop reads CASSQDRGTYNEQFF. In DNA, the CDR3 is TGTGCCAGCAGTCAGGACAGGGGGACCTACAATGAGCAGTTCTTC.

This chain connects TRBV11-2 to TRBJ2-2; D may be TRBD2 (7 bases). Trimming shortened V by 7 bases and J by 5 bases, and 23 bases separated the two germline ends. The CDR3 loop spans 17 amino acids. Germline CDR1 and CDR2: SGHAT and FQNNGV. The CDR3 protein is CASTRGGAGVKTGELFF. For the CDR3, the DNA is TGTGCCAGCACTAGGGGGGGGGCGGGAGTTAAGACCGGGGAGCTGTTTTTT.

This clone was seen only a few times. The rearrangement uses TRBV4-1 and TRBJ2-7, with TRBD2 matching 8 bases. The germline gives CDR1 MGHRA, CDR2 YSYEKL. Trimming at V came to 5 bases and at J to 6 bases, leaving 6 bases not matched to a gene. This CDR3 comprises 13 residues. The CDR3 is CASSVGLAREQYF. The CDR3, as DNA: TGCGCCAGCAGCGTAGGACTAGCTCGCGAGCAGTACTTC.

V usage is TRBV6-6 and J usage is TRBJ1-1; the D is unclear. Germline V gene lookup returns CDR1 MNHNY and CDR2 SVGAGI (reference sequence). The germline V and J ends were trimmed by 6 bases and 5 bases, with 16 bases remaining between them. The CDR3 consists of 14 residues. The CDR3 bases are TGTGCCAGCAGCCACCTCCAATTCGGGACTGAAGCTTTCTTT. This encodes CASSHLQFGTEAFF.

The chain recombines TRBV6-6 with TRBJ1-6; 9 bases fit TRBD1. The CDR3 loop spans 13 amino acids. Germline loops: CDR1 MNHNY, CDR2 SVGAGI (reference sequence). V lost 8 bases and J lost 10; bases outside the gene matches: 6. The CDR3, as DNA: TGTGCCAGCTCGGGACAGGGCGGGTCACCCCTCCACTTT. As protein: CASSGQGGSPLHF.

The chain has TRBV11-2 and TRBJ2-3; TRBD2 might be the D (5 bases). Deletions cut 6 bases from V and 2 bases from J, with 18 bases between. In germline, CDR1 is SGHAT, CDR2 FQNNGV. The CDR3 totals 16 residues. The CDR3: CASSLPGFSPTDTQYF. The CDR3 DNA sequence: TGTGCCAGCAGTTTACCGGGATTTTCTCCCACAGATACGCAGTATTTT. Combining the CDR3 with reference TRBV11-2 and TRBJ2-3 gives the whole variable domain EAGVAQSPRYKIIEKRQSVAFWCNPISGHATLYWYQQILGQGPKLLIQFQNNGVVDDSQLPKDRFSAERLKGVDSTLKIQPAKLEDSAVYLCASSLPGFSPTDTQYFGPGTRLTVL.

This rearrangement joins TRBV5-8 to TRBJ1-1; TRBD1 aligns across 10 bases. The junction had 8 bases not matched to a gene; V was cut back by 5 bases and J by 10 bases. CDR3 length: 13 amino acids. CDR1 and CDR2 (germline): SGHTS, YDEGEE. The CDR3 coding sequence is TGTGCCAGCAGACGGGACAGGGGAAGAGGAGCTTTCTTT. This codes for CASRRDRGRGAFF. Complete variable domain (other parts from reference TRBV5-8 and TRBJ1-1): EAGVTQSPTHLIKTRGQQATLRCSPISGHTSVYWYQQALGLGLQFLLWYDEGEERNRGNFPPRFSGRQFPNYSSELNVNALELEDSALYLCASRRDRGRGAFFGQGTRLTVV.

This clone was counted between two and nine times. The genes are TRBV28 and TRBJ1-5; TRBD1 agrees at 7 bases. Looked up from germline, CDR1 is MDHEN and CDR2 is SYDVKM. The trim removed 8 bases at V and 7 bases at J, leaving 8 bases unmatched. The CDR3 spans 13 residues. The CDR3 sequence is CASGKGAGQPQHF. The CDR3 DNA follows: TGTGCCAGCGGGAAGGGGGCAGGACAGCCCCAGCATTTT.

The CDR3 coding sequence is TGCAGCGTGGGTTGGACAGACTTAAACTATGGCTACACCTTC. Residues: CSVGWTDLNYGYTF. V gene TRBV29-1 combines with J gene TRBJ1-2; D may be TRBD1 (6 bases). CDR1 is SQVTM and CDR2 is ANQGSEA in the germline V gene. This CDR3 has 14 residues. The V end lost 6 bases, the J end lost 2 bases, and 16 bases lay between the germline ends.

This clone was picked up one time. The genes are TRBV4-1 and TRBJ2-7, with 8 bases fitting TRBD2. Unmatched junction bases numbered 10, after V lost 3 bases and J lost 6 bases. Germline lookup yields CDR1 MGHRA and CDR2 YSYEKL. The CDR3 runs to 15 residues. The CDR3 DNA reads TGCGCCAGCAGCCAGGTTGGCGGGAGGATGAGCGAGCAGTACTTC. Encoded protein: CASSQVGGRMSEQYF.

This rearrangement joins TRBV27 to TRBJ1-2, with 8 bases identical to TRBD1. The V gene end was trimmed by 6 bases and the J gene end by 0 bases; junction bases not matched to a gene: 3. This CDR3 has 14 residues. Germline V CDR1 and CDR2: MNHEY, SMNVEV (reference sequence). The CDR3 loop reads CASRDRGANYGYTF. The CDR3 DNA follows: TGTGCCAGCAGAGACAGGGGCGCTAACTATGGCTACACCTTC.

Points on this clone: An end of the junction differs from the germline gene, which may be a read error. The chain uses TRBV7-9 and TRBJ2-1, with 7 bases that match TRBD1. The CDR3 is made up of 17 amino acids. Germline CDR1 is SEHNR and CDR2 is FQNEAQ (reference sequence). The CDR3 here is CSSSLARDSLSYNEQFF. For the CDR3, the DNA is TGTTCCAGCAGCTTAGCCCGGGACAGCCTATCCTACAATGAGCAGTTCTTC.

This rearrangement joins TRBV2 to TRBJ2-7, with D possibly being TRBD2 (6 bases). Germline values: CDR1 SNHLY, CDR2 FYNNEI. The CDR3 is made up of 12 amino acids. V lost 8 bases, J lost 3 bases, and 11 bases lay in between. The CDR3 nucleotides read TGTGCCAGCTCGGGCGGGGTCTACGAGCAGTACTTC. Translating gives CASSGGVYEQYF.

This chain connects TRBV28 to TRBJ1-2; no firm D call. V dropped 6 bases and J dropped 4 bases, with 15 bases sitting between them. The germline gives CDR1 MDHEN, CDR2 SYDVKM. CDR3 length: 14 amino acids. The CDR3 here is CASSASDGGYGYTF. The CDR3 DNA follows: TGTGCCAGCAGCGCCTCGGATGGCGGCTATGGCTACACCTTC.

The V and J genes are TRBV7-9 and TRBJ2-1; D might be TRBD2 (7 bases). The V and J ends lost 6 bases and 7 bases respectively, with 16 bases between them. This CDR3 spans 14 amino acids. From germline, CDR1 is SEHNR and CDR2 FQNEAQ (reference sequence). For the CDR3, the DNA is TGTGCCAGCAGGAAAGGGGGGGACCTGAATGAGCAGTTCTTC. Protein product: CASRKGGDLNEQFF.

The chain uses TRBV6-1 and TRBJ2-2; the D is unclear. The germline gives CDR1 MNHNS, CDR2 SASEGT. The germline V and J ends were trimmed by 6 bases and 6 bases, with 5 bases remaining between them. The CDR3 is 11 amino acids. CDR3 bases: TGTGCCAGCAGCCCAGCCGGGGAGCTGTTTTTT. This encodes CASSPAGELFF.

The chain is built from TRBV11-2 and TRBJ1-2, with TRBD1 matching 9 bases. From germline, CDR1 is SGHAT and CDR2 FQNNGV. Losses at the gene ends were 3 bases for V and 9 bases for J; bases not matched to a gene: 8. This CDR3 has 14 residues. CDR3 residues: CASSFPGQGISYTF. CDR3 in DNA: TGTGCCAGCAGCTTCCCGGGACAGGGTATAAGCTACACCTTC.

The chain has TRBV18 and TRBJ2-6; maybe TRBD1 (6 bases). The V and J ends lost 4 bases and 0 bases respectively, with 7 bases between them. The CDR3 runs 15 residues. CDR1 is KGHSH, CDR2 LQKENI, per germline. CDR3 sequence: CASSQDSSGANVLTF. CDR3 DNA: TGTGCCAGCTCACAGGACAGCTCTGGGGCCAACGTCCTGACTTTC.

The V and J genes are TRBV28 and TRBJ2-3; TRBD2 matches at 11 bases. Trimming removed 1 base from V and 6 bases from J; junction bases left unmatched: 6. The CDR3 extends over 16 amino acids. Germline V CDR1 and CDR2: MDHEN, SYDVKM. CDR3 DNA: TGTGCCAGCAGTTTATATAGCGGGAGGGCCGGGGATACGCAGTATTTT. Translation: CASSLYSGRAGDTQYF.

The V and J genes are TRBV20-1 and TRBJ2-1; TRBD2 is a possible D gene (6 bases). The CDR3 consists of 11 residues. Germline CDR1 DFQATT, CDR2 SNEGSKA (reference sequence). With 2 bases removed from V and 16 bases from J, the gap between germline ends came to 15 bases. The CDR3 region has the DNA TGCAGTGCTAGACCCGGGACTTCGCTCTTCTTC. Amino acids: CSARPGTSLFF.

This chain links TRBV5-1 with TRBJ2-7; 11 nucleotides align to TRBD2. CDR3 length equals 13 residues. V dropped 5 bases and J dropped 5; count of bases not matched to a gene: 3. Germline assignment: CDR1 SGHRS and CDR2 YFSETQ. CDR3 loop: CASSSGRANEQYF. CDR3 in DNA: TGCGCCAGCAGTAGCGGGAGGGCCAACGAGCAGTACTTC.

This chain uses TRBV5-1 with TRBJ1-1; D remains ambiguous. V was shortened by 3 bases and J by 2 bases, with 8 bases between the two germline ends. The CDR3 has 13 residues. Germline lookup yields CDR1 SGHRS and CDR2 YFSETQ. CDR3 residues: CASSSYINTEAFF. DNA of the CDR3: TGCGCCAGCAGCTCTTATATAAACACTGAAGCTTTCTTT. Supplemented by reference TRBV5-1 and TRBJ1-1, the full variable domain reads KAGVTQTPRYLIKTRGQQVTLSCSPISGHRSVSWYQQTPGQGLQFLFEYFSETQRNKGNFPGRFSGRQFSNSRSEMNVSTLELGDSALYLCASSSYINTEAFFGQGTRLTVV.

The genes are TRBV6-5 and TRBJ2-1; 10 positions match TRBD2. Germline values: CDR1 MNHEY, CDR2 SVGAGI. There are 15 residues in the CDR3. Losses at the gene ends were 6 bases for V and 5 bases for J; bases not matched to a gene: 7. CDR3 nucleotides: TGTGCCAGCAGAGCTAGCGGGAGCTCGGACAATGAGCAGTTCTTC. Translated: CASRASGSSDNEQFF.